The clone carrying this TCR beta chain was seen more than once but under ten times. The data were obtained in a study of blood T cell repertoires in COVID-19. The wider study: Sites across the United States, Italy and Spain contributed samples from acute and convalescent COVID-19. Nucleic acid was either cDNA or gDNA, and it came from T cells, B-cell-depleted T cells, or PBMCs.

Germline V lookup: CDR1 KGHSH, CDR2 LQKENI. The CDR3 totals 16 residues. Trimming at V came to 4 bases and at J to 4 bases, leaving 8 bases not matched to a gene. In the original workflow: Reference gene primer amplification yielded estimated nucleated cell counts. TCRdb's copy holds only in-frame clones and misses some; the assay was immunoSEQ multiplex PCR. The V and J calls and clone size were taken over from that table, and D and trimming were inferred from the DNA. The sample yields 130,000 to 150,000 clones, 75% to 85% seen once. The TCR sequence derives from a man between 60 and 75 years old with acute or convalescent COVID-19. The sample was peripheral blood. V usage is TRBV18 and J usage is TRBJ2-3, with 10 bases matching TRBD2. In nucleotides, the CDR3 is TGTGCCAGCTCACGAAGAGCGGGAGGGCCCTCAGATACGCAGTATTTT. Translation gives CASSRRAGGPSDTQYF.